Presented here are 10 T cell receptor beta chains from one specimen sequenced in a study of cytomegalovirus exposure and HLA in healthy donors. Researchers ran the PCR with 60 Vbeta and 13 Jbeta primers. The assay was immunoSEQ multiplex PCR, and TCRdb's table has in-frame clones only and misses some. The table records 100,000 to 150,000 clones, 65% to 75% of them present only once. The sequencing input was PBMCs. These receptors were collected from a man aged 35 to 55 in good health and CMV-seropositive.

For the CDR3, the DNA is TGTGCCAGTAGAAACACTGAAGCTTTCTTT. It encodes CASRNTEAFF. The chain uses TRBV2 and TRBJ1-1; D is uncertain. The ends were cut back, 9 bases at V and 2 bases at J, with 4 bases in the middle. The CDR3 loop spans 10 amino acids. Germline V CDR1 and CDR2: SNHLY, FYNNEI.

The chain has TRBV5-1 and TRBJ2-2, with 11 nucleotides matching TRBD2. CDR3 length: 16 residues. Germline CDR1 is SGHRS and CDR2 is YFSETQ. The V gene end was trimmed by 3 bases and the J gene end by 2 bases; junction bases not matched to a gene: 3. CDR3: CASSSGTSGNTGELFF. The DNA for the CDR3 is TGCGCCAGCAGCTCCGGGACTAGCGGAAACACCGGGGAGCTGTTTTTT. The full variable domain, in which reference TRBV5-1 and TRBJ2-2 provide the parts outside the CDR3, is KAGVTQTPRYLIKTRGQQVTLSCSPISGHRSVSWYQQTPGQGLQFLFEYFSETQRNKGNFPGRFSGRQFSNSRSEMNVSTLELGDSALYLCASSSGTSGNTGELFFGEGSRLTVL.

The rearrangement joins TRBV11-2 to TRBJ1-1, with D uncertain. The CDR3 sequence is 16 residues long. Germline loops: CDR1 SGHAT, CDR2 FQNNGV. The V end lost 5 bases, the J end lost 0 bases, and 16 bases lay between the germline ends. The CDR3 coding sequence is TGTGCCAGCAGCGGATACGGTGCGGGAATGAACACTGAAGCTTTCTTT. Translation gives CASSGYGAGMNTEAFF.

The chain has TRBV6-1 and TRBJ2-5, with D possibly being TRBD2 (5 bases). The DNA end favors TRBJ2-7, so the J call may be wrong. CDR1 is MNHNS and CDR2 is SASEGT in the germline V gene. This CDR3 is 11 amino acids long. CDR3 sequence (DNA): TGTGCCACCCTAAGGGAGTACGAGCAGTACTTC. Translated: CATLREYEQYF.

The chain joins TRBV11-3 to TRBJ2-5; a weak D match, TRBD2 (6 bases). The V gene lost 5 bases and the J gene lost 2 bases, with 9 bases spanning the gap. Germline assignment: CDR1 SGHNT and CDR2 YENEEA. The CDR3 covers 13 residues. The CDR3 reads CASSPGGQETQYF. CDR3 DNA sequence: TGTGCCAGCAGCCCTGGAGGGCAAGAGACCCAGTACTTC.

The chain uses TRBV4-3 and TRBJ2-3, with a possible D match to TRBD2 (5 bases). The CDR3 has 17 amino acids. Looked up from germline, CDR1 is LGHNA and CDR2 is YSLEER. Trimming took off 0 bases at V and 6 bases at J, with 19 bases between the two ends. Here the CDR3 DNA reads TGCGCCAGCAGCCAAGAGAGAGGGCTAGCCGCTGTGGATACGCAGTATTTT. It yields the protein CASSQERGLAAVDTQYF.

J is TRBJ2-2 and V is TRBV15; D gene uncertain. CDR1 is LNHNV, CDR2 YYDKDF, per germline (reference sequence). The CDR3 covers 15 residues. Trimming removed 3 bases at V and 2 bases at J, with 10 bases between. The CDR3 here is CATSSPSTNTGELFF. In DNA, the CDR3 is TGTGCCACCAGCAGTCCTAGTACCAACACCGGGGAGCTGTTTTTT.

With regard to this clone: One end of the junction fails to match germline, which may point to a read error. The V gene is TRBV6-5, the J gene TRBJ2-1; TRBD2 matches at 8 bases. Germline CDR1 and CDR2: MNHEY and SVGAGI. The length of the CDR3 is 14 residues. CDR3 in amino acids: CVSSYSGLAGEQFF. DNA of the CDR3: TGTGTCAGCAGTTACTCTGGACTAGCTGGGGAGCAGTTCTTC.

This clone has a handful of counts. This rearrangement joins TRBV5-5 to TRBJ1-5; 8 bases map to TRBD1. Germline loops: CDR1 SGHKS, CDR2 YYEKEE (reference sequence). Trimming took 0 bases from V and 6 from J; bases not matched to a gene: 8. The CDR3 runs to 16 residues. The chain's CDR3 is CASSLVGAGGGQPQHF. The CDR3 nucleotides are TGTGCCAGCAGCTTGGTGGGGGCAGGGGGCGGTCAGCCCCAGCATTTT. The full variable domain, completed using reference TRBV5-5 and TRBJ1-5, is DAGVTQSPTHLIKTRGQQVTLRCSPISGHKSVSWYQQVLGQGPQFIFQYYEKEERGRGNFPDRFSARQFPNYSSELNVNALLLGDSALYLCASSLVGAGGGQPQHFGDGTRLSIL.

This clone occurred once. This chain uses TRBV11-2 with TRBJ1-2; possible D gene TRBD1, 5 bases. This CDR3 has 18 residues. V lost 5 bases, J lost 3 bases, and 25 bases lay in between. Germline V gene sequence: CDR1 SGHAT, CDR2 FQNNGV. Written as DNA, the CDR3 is TGTGCCAGCAGCCTCCGGGGCGACAGACCTACGGGGGACTATGGCTACACCTTC. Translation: CASSLRGDRPTGDYGYTF.